Following are 16 T cell receptor beta chains from one sample sequenced in a study of T cell clonotyping in hematopoietic cell transplantation. Sequencing was performed with immunoSEQ multiplex PCR; in TCRdb, only in-frame clones are kept and a portion is missing. The sample lists under 30,000 clones, approximately 90% occurring once. The material sequenced was PBMCs, taken 100 days after allogeneic stem cell transplant. These receptor sequences come from a female patient in her fifties who had an allogeneic stem cell transplant from a related donor, so the T cells may come from the graft donor. Some clones in this sample may be carry-over from other donors' samples.

This clone has more than one count but fewer than ten. The chain joins TRBV5-1 to TRBJ1-3; D gene ambiguous. The V gene lost 7 bases and the J gene lost 1 base, with 9 bases spanning the gap. Germline V lookup: CDR1 SGHRS, CDR2 YFSETQ. This CDR3 has 13 amino acids. Here the CDR3 reads CASQDTSGNTIYF. The CDR3 DNA reads TGCGCCAGCCAAGACACTTCTGGAAACACCATATATTTT.

V is TRBV30 and J is TRBJ1-4; D may be TRBD1 (6 bases). This CDR3 is 16 amino acids long. Germline CDR1 GTSNPN, CDR2 SVGIG (reference sequence). V was cut by 0 bases and J by 5 bases, with 16 bases left in between. The CDR3 region is CAWSVRLTGGNEKLFF. Written as DNA, the CDR3 is TGTGCCTGGAGTGTAAGACTGACAGGAGGAAATGAAAAACTGTTTTTT.

The J gene is TRBJ2-5, the V gene TRBV7-9; D remains unclear. This CDR3 spans 14 amino acids. CDR1 and CDR2 (germline): SEHNR, FQNEAQ (reference sequence). Trimming cost V 3 bases and J 9 bases, with 17 bases left between them. This CDR3 reads CASSFERKEGPQYF. CDR3 nucleotide sequence: TGTGCCAGCAGCTTCGAGAGGAAGGAAGGACCCCAGTACTTC.

The chain combines TRBV14 with TRBJ2-7, with D unclear. The CDR3 loop spans 16 amino acids. V lost 0 bases, J lost 0 bases, and 12 bases lay in between. Germline V gene lookup returns CDR1 SGHDN and CDR2 FVKESK. The chain's CDR3 is CASSQEGGGPSYEQYF. CDR3 in DNA: TGTGCCAGCAGCCAAGAAGGCGGTGGACCCTCCTACGAGCAGTACTTC.

The chain uses TRBV5-5 and TRBJ2-5; D is unclear. CDR1 is SGHKS, CDR2 YYEKEE, per germline (reference sequence). Trimming removed 1 base from V and 5 bases from J, with 6 bases in between. The CDR3 has 12 amino acids. DNA for the CDR3: TGTGCCAGCAGCTTGTTAGGGGAGACCCAGTACTTC. Its protein is CASSLLGETQYF.

V usage is TRBV5-6 and J usage is TRBJ1-2, with D possibly TRBD1 on 6 matching bases. This CDR3 is built from 16 residues. V lost 2 bases, J lost 6 bases, and 20 bases lay in between. CDR1 and CDR2 (germline): SGHDT, YYEEEE. Here the CDR3 reads CASSFSGGGALNGYTF. CDR3 nucleotide sequence: TGTGCCAGCAGCTTCTCGGGGGGGGGCGCTTTGAATGGCTACACCTTC.

This sequence joins TRBV2 and TRBJ2-7, with D hard to call. V was clipped by 5 bases and J by 2 bases, with 10 bases between them. CDR3 length: 13 amino acids. Germline CDR1 reads SNHLY; CDR2 reads FYNNEI. The CDR3 DNA reads as TGTGCCAGCAGTTGGGCCACCGCCTACGAGCAGTACTTC. Protein: CASSWATAYEQYF.

The rearrangement joins TRBV4-1 to TRBJ2-5, with no clear D. The CDR3 is 15 residues long. CDR1 MGHRA and CDR2 YSYEKL come from the germline V gene. The V gene lost 4 bases and the J gene lost 5 bases, with 17 bases spanning the gap. The CDR3 reads CASSLNLGPGETQYF. The CDR3 nucleotides are TGCGCCAGCAGCCTAAATTTGGGCCCTGGGGAGACCCAGTACTTC.

The J gene is TRBJ1-2, the V gene TRBV6-5; D not resolved. V was cut by 6 bases and J by 0 bases, with 11 bases left in between. The CDR3 consists of 14 residues. Looked up from germline, CDR1 is MNHEY and CDR2 is SVGAGI. The CDR3 protein is CASRVIQANYGYTF. CDR3 DNA sequence: TGTGCCAGCAGGGTAATCCAAGCTAACTATGGCTACACCTTC.

The rearrangement joins TRBV9 to TRBJ2-4; TRBD2 matches at 8 bases. This CDR3 spans 15 amino acids. V shed 4 bases and J 9 bases; nucleotides not matched to a gene: 12. Germline values: CDR1 SGDLS, CDR2 YYNGEE. CDR3 sequence (DNA): TGTGCCAGCAGCCCTCCTCCGGGGGGGTCCCCCATTCAGTACTTC. This codes for CASSPPPGGSPIQYF.

The CDR3 region is CASSVSWGYEKLFF. CDR3 bases: TGTGCCAGCAGCGTCTCGTGGGGGTACGAAAAACTGTTTTTT. V usage is TRBV9 and J usage is TRBJ1-4; tentatively, D is TRBD1 (5 bases). Germline lookup yields CDR1 SGDLS and CDR2 YYNGEE. Trimming took off 2 bases at V and 8 bases at J, with 13 bases between the two ends. There are 14 residues in the CDR3.

The CDR3: CASSLPGLNYGYTF. In DNA, the CDR3 is TGTGCCAGCAGCTTGCCTGGGCTTAACTATGGCTACACCTTC. The chain has TRBV5-8 and TRBJ1-2, with D unresolved. Germline lookup yields CDR1 SGHTS and CDR2 YDEGEE. This CDR3 has 14 amino acids. V lost 1 base to trimming and J lost 1 base, with 8 bases between them.

This chain joins TRBV5-6 and TRBJ1-2; maybe TRBD1 (5 bases). CDR3 length: 13 residues. The germline V and J ends were trimmed by 4 bases and 5 bases, with 12 bases remaining between them. Germline V CDR1 and CDR2: SGHDT, YYEEEE. Written as DNA, the CDR3 is TGTGCCAGCAGCCCCCCGGGGGGTTATGGCTACACCTTC. This codes for CASSPPGGYGYTF.

This clone is medium-sized (0.01 to 0.1%) by share. The chain couples TRBV7-2 to TRBJ1-2, with D unresolved. The V end was cut by 5 bases, the J end by 5 bases, with 12 bases between. There are 13 residues in the CDR3. Germline V gene lookup returns CDR1 SGHTA and CDR2 FQGNSA. CDR3 nucleotide sequence: TGTGCCAGCAGCCCGACGGGTGGTTATGGCTACACCTTC. It translates to CASSPTGGYGYTF.

This chain joins TRBV7-2 and TRBJ1-4; D unresolved. The CDR3 consists of 15 residues. The V gene's germline CDR1 is SGHTA and CDR2 FQGNSA. V was pared by 2 bases and J by 6 bases, with 13 bases between. This chain's CDR3 is CASSLSRRRDEKLFF. CDR3 nucleotide sequence: TGTGCCAGCAGCTTAAGTAGGCGAAGGGATGAAAAACTGTTTTTT.

The chain carries TRBV5-4 and TRBJ1-1; 7 bases fit TRBD1. CDR3 size: 15 residues. From germline, CDR1 is SGHNT and CDR2 YYREEE (reference sequence). With 3 bases clipped from V and 10 bases from J, the junction kept 15 bases outside the gene matches. The CDR3 is CASSSLQGGRWGAFF. In DNA, the CDR3 is TGTGCCAGCAGCTCCCTCCAGGGGGGTCGGTGGGGAGCTTTCTTT.